This T cell receptor (beta chain) was identified in a study of blood T cell repertoires in COVID-19. On the study more broadly: Sources were T cells, B-cell-depleted T cells, or PBMCs; the material itself was cDNA or gDNA.

The V gene's germline CDR1 is GTSNPN and CDR2 SVGIG (reference sequence). The CDR3 spans 15 residues. After removal of 2 bases from V and 3 bases from J, the junction contained 4 bases not matched to a gene. Adults between roughly 18 and 95 years of age took part from 24 US areas. The table came from immunoSEQ multiplex PCR; TCRdb's copy has only in-frame clones and leaves some out. The sample has around 380,000 clones; around 87% are singletons. This sequence joins TRBV30 and TRBJ2-1, with 10 bases aligning to TRBD2. The sample consisted of PBMCs or T cells enriched from blood (not recorded which). This receptor was taken from a man aged 25-40 years who had recovered from COVID-19. CDR3 loop: CAWSISGGVYNEQFF. Written as DNA, the CDR3 is TGTGCCTGGAGTATAAGCGGGGGGGTCTACAATGAGCAGTTCTTC.